Presented here are 10 T cell receptor beta chains from one specimen sequenced in a study of blood T cell repertoires in COVID-19. Assay used: immunoSEQ multiplex PCR; TCRdb lists only in-frame clones, some missing. The sample carries 250,000 to 300,000 clones, roughly nine tenths recorded once. What was sequenced was peripheral blood. All receptors come from a woman aged 30 to 39 with COVID-19, enrolled during active disease.

The chain has TRBV18 and TRBJ1-2, with TRBD1 matching over 8 bases. The J segment lost 7 bases and the V segment lost 0 bases, leaving 7 bases of the junction unmatched. Per the germline V gene, CDR1 is KGHSH and CDR2 is LQKENI. The CDR3 has 15 residues. In DNA, the CDR3 is TGTGCCAGCTCACCACCCGGACAGGGATCCTCTGGCTACACCTTC. Its translation: CASSPPGQGSSGYTF.

As regards this clone: The identical CDR3 is also encoded by other nucleotide sequences in the sample. V usage is TRBV18 and J usage is TRBJ1-2; no clear D. V was pared by 2 bases and J by 3 bases, with 7 bases between. This CDR3 is 13 amino acids long. Germline V lookup: CDR1 KGHSH, CDR2 LQKENI. CDR3 region: CASSPGADYGYTF. For the CDR3, the DNA is TGTGCCAGCTCACCAGGCGCGGACTATGGCTACACCTTC. Combining the CDR3 with reference TRBV18 and TRBJ1-2 gives the whole variable domain NAGVMQNPRHLVRRRGQEARLRCSPMKGHSHVYWYRQLPEEGLKFMVYLQKENIIDESGMPKERFSAEFPKEGPSILRIQQVVRGDSAAYFCASSPGADYGYTFGSGTRLTVV.

The genes are TRBV5-1 and TRBJ1-2; D is ambiguous. Trimming pared 0 bases from V and 4 bases from J, leaving 7 bases between. The CDR3 length is 13 residues. The germline gives CDR1 SGHRS, CDR2 YFSETQ. The CDR3 loop reads CASSLDGSYGYTF. The CDR3 DNA reads TGCGCCAGCAGCTTGGACGGTAGCTATGGCTACACCTTC.

The chain links TRBV14 to TRBJ1-4, with a possible D match to TRBD1 (5 bases). The CDR3 length is 21 residues. V lost 1 base and J lost 6, with 30 bases in between. Germline V CDR1 and CDR2: SGHDN, FVKESK. DNA for the CDR3: TGTGCCAGCAGCCAAGTCCGTCGTAAAGGCAGGGATGAATTGCGTGATGAAAAACTGTTTTTT. As protein: CASSQVRRKGRDELRDEKLFF. The variable domain in full, with the rest retrieved from reference TRBV14 and TRBJ1-4, is EAGVTQFPSHSVIEKGQTVTLRCDPISGHDNLYWYRRVMGKEIKFLLHFVKESKQDESGMPNNRFLAERTGGTYSTLKVQPAELEDSGVYFCASSQVRRKGRDELRDEKLFFGSGTQLSVL.

The genes are TRBV5-1 and TRBJ1-1, with D possibly being TRBD1 (5 bases). The ends were cut back, 0 bases at V and 9 bases at J, with 9 bases in the middle. Germline CDR1 is SGHRS and CDR2 is YFSETQ. The CDR3 sequence is 12 residues long. CDR3 nucleotides: TGCGCCAGCAGCTTGGCAGGGCCGAAAGCTTTCTTT. Its protein product is CASSLAGPKAFF.

This chain links TRBV6-5 with TRBJ1-2; 8 bases match TRBD1. J was trimmed by 8 bases and V by 6 bases; bases with no gene match: 8. The V gene's germline CDR1 is MNHEY and CDR2 SVGAGI. This CDR3 spans 13 amino acids. CDR3 region: CASRDRVVGGYTF. The CDR3 coding sequence is TGTGCCAGCAGGGACAGGGTGGTTGGGGGCTACACCTTC.

This clone was observed once. This chain joins TRBV27 and TRBJ2-3; 12 nucleotides match TRBD2. The trim removed 5 bases at V and 3 bases at J, leaving 3 bases unmatched. This CDR3 comprises 15 residues. In germline, CDR1 is MNHEY, CDR2 SMNVEV (reference sequence). CDR3 amino acids: CASSDTSGGTDTQYF. The CDR3 DNA follows: TGTGCCAGCAGTGACACTAGCGGGGGGACAGATACGCAGTATTTT.

The chain is built from TRBV19 and TRBJ1-5; D uncertain. CDR3 length: 15 residues. Trimming left V 2 bases short and J 4 bases short, with 12 bases between. Germline V gene sequence: CDR1 LNHDA, CDR2 SQIVND (reference sequence). CDR3 protein: CASSISRRGNQPQHF. DNA of the CDR3: TGTGCCAGTAGTATAAGCCGACGAGGGAATCAGCCCCAGCATTTT.

The chain carries TRBV19 and TRBJ1-5, with 9 bases identical to TRBD1. Losses at the gene ends were 1 base for V and 6 bases for J; bases not matched to a gene: 4. CDR1 is LNHDA, CDR2 SQIVND, per germline (reference sequence). The CDR3 is 15 amino acids. The CDR3 loop reads CASSIGTGVFQPQHF. In DNA, the CDR3 is TGTGCCAGTAGTATAGGGACAGGGGTTTTTCAGCCCCAGCATTTT. The full variable domain, completed using reference TRBV19 and TRBJ1-5, is DGGITQSPKYLFRKEGQNVTLSCEQNLNHDAMYWYRQDPGQGLRLIYYSQIVNDFQKGDIAEGYSVSREKKESFPLTVTSAQKNPTAFYLCASSIGTGVFQPQHFGDGTRLSIL.

The CDR3 coding sequence is TGTGCCAGCAGCTTAGAGCGGATTGGTGCATTGGTAGACACTGAAGCTTTCTTT. Translated: CASSLERIGALVDTEAFF. V usage is TRBV7-2 and J usage is TRBJ1-1; unclear D gene. V lost 1 base and J lost 3, with 21 bases in between. Germline V lookup: CDR1 SGHTA, CDR2 FQGNSA. The CDR3 is 18 residues long.